The next 23 T cell receptor beta chains were all read from a single sample in a study of CD8 T cells in Susac syndrome. Reverse transcription of about 0.5 to 1 ug RNA used random hexamers. MiXCR, run by TCRdb on the immunoSEQ multiplex PCR reads, gives a single entry per CDR3 protein. The table has about 180,000 distinct CDR3 sequences, approximately 95% seen once; the top ten hold under 0.095%. The sample was CD4+ T cells from PBMCs. The receptors here all came from a human donor with multiple sclerosis.

The rearrangement links TRBV6-2 or TRBV6-3 to TRBJ2-1, with D possibly TRBD2 on 7 matching bases. The V end lost 2 bases, the J end lost 9 bases, and 17 bases lay between the germline ends. CDR3 length: 15 residues. Looked up from germline, CDR1 is MNHEY and CDR2 is SVGEGT. For the CDR3, the DNA is TGTGCCAGCAGTTACGGGGGGGCCGGGTTAATTGAGCAGTTCTTC. It is translated as CASSYGGAGLIEQFF.

J is TRBJ2-5 and V is TRBV4-3, with D perhaps TRBD1 (5 bases). Germline assignment: CDR1 LGHNA and CDR2 YSLEER. The CDR3 is 16 residues long. Trimming cost V 0 bases and J 1 base, with 12 bases left between them. The DNA for the CDR3 is TGCGCCAGCAGCCAAGATTGGGGCAGGGCCCAAGAGACCCAGTACTTC. This sequence encodes CASSQDWGRAQETQYF.

This clonotype was found once. This chain joins TRBV27 and TRBJ2-7; D is ambiguous. The CDR3 has 12 residues. The ends were cut back, 4 bases at V and 1 base at J, with 5 bases in the middle. Germline loops: CDR1 MNHEY, CDR2 SMNVEV (reference sequence). The CDR3 region has the DNA TGTGCCAGCAGTTCTCGGTCCTACGAGCAGTACTTC. Its protein is CASSSRSYEQYF.

The CDR3 loop is CASSYTPLGVYIQYF. Written as DNA, the CDR3 is TGTGCCAGCAGTTACACTCCACTGGGGGTGTACATTCAGTACTTC. This chain connects TRBV6-2 or TRBV6-3 to TRBJ2-4; TRBD1 or TRBD2 may be the D gene (5 bases each). Trimming removed 2 bases at V and 8 bases at J, with 16 bases between. The CDR3 spans 15 residues. The V gene's germline CDR1 is MNHEY and CDR2 SVGEGT.

The CDR3 nucleotides read TGTGCCAGCAGCCGGGACTCGTCAGGGGAGACCCAGTACTTC. This translates into CASSRDSSGETQYF. V usage is TRBV7-2 and J usage is TRBJ2-5; perhaps TRBD2 as D (6 bases). The CDR3 spans 14 residues. V shed 5 bases and J shed 5 bases, with 15 bases lying between them. Germline V gene data show CDR1 as SGHTA and CDR2 as FQGNSA.

As DNA, the CDR3 is TGCGCCAGCAGCGCGACAGGGGGCCGATACGAGCAGTACTTC. Protein sequence: CASSATGGRYEQYF. The rearrangement links TRBV5-1 to TRBJ2-7, with 10 bases matching TRBD1. CDR3 length equals 14 residues. V trimming: 4 bases; J trimming: 4 bases; junction bases outside the gene matches: 5. Germline CDR1 reads SGHRS; CDR2 reads YFSETQ.

The J gene is TRBJ2-5, the V gene TRBV6-1, with D possibly matching TRBD2 (5 bases). Trimming pared 8 bases from V and 0 bases from J, leaving 16 bases between. CDR1 and CDR2 (germline): MNHNS, SASEGT. The CDR3 totals 15 residues. CDR3 DNA: TGTGCCAGCTGCTCGAGGGCCACCAACCAAGAGACCCAGTACTTC. Its protein is CASCSRATNQETQYF.

J is TRBJ1-1 and V is TRBV20-1; D call uncertain. Trimming pared 1 base from V and 0 bases from J, leaving 9 bases between. The CDR3 totals 14 residues. The germline gives CDR1 DFQATT, CDR2 SNEGSKA (reference sequence). Written as DNA, the CDR3 is TGCAGTGCTAGAGTAGGGCTGATGAACACTGAAGCTTTCTTT. Translating gives CSARVGLMNTEAFF.

This sequence joins TRBV9 and TRBJ2-2; no definite D call. Per the germline V gene, CDR1 is SGDLS and CDR2 is YYNGEE. The CDR3 is made up of 15 amino acids. V was clipped by 0 bases and J by 6 bases, with 12 bases between them. CDR3 sequence reads: CASSVAGVTSGELFF. The CDR3 region has the DNA TGTGCCAGCAGCGTAGCTGGGGTAACTTCCGGGGAGCTGTTTTTT.

The chain combines TRBV29-1 with TRBJ1-2; D not certain. V lost 1 base, J lost 0 bases, and 12 bases lay in between. Looked up from germline, CDR1 is SQVTM and CDR2 is ANQGSEA. CDR3 size: 15 residues. Here the CDR3 DNA reads TGCAGCGTTGAAGGGGTCAGTTCGCCTAACTATGGCTACACCTTC. Amino acid sequence: CSVEGVSSPNYGYTF.

The V call is TRBV6-2 or TRBV6-3, the J call TRBJ1-1; D ambiguous. CDR1 and CDR2 (germline): MNHEY, SVGEGT. The CDR3 spans 14 residues. Trimming shortened V by 10 bases and J by 0 bases, and 15 bases separated the two germline ends. The CDR3 DNA reads as TGTGCCACCCAGTTGGGGATCATGAACACTGAAGCTTTCTTT. It codes for CATQLGIMNTEAFF.

The V and J genes are TRBV28 and TRBJ2-3; tentative D call: TRBD1 (6 bases). Germline V gives CDR1 MDHEN, CDR2 SYDVKM. The germline V and J ends were trimmed by 6 bases and 3 bases, with 22 bases remaining between them. The CDR3 is made up of 17 amino acids. The CDR3 coding sequence is TGTGCCAGCAGGCCCAGAAGAAACAGGGATAGGACAGATACGCAGTATTTT. The encoded protein is CASRPRRNRDRTDTQYF.

This chain joins TRBV28 and TRBJ1-2, with D perhaps matching TRBD1 (5 bases). V was clipped by 3 bases and J by 14 bases, with 19 bases between them. The germline CDR1 and CDR2 sequences are MDHEN and SYDVKM. The CDR3 is 13 amino acids. CDR3 DNA sequence: TGTGCCAGCAGTTTCGGGGGTTTGATGGGGTTGACCTTC. Translated: CASSFGGLMGLTF.

CDR3 in DNA: TGTGCCAGCAGGGCAGCAGTGTGGTCCTCGGGTGGCTACACCTTC. Encoded protein: CASRAAVWSSGGYTF. The V gene is TRBV7-9, the J gene TRBJ1-2, with unresolved D. Trimming stripped 6 bases from V and 7 bases from J, with 21 bases between. CDR3 size: 15 residues. Germline assignment: CDR1 SEHNR and CDR2 FQNEAQ (reference sequence).

The chain links TRBV20-1 to TRBJ1-1; D is possibly TRBD1 (6 bases). Germline-derived CDR1 and CDR2 are DFQATT and SNEGSKA (reference sequence). The CDR3 is 17 amino acids. V lost 0 bases to trimming and J lost 4 bases, with 21 bases between them. CDR3 nucleotides: TGCAGTGCTAGAGATCCGATAGACAGGAAGAAGTCCACTGAAGCTTTCTTT. Its translation is CSARDPIDRKKSTEAFF.

The gene calls are TRBV20-1 and TRBJ2-5, with TRBD1 matching 8 bases. Trimming at V came to 4 bases and at J to 2 bases, leaving 9 bases not matched to a gene. CDR3 length equals 15 residues. In germline, CDR1 is DFQATT, CDR2 SNEGSKA (reference sequence). CDR3 nucleotides: TGCAGTGCTAAAAGACAGGGGCGATGGCAAGAGACCCAGTACTTC. It encodes CSAKRQGRWQETQYF.

The chain recombines TRBV15 with TRBJ2-7, with a weak D call TRBD1 (5 bases). CDR3 size: 15 residues. The germline V gene encodes CDR1 LNHNV and CDR2 YYDKDF (reference sequence). V was shortened by 0 bases and J by 2 bases, with 11 bases between the two germline ends. CDR3 sequence (DNA): TGTGCCACCAGCAGAGATACACAGGTCCCCTACGAGCAGTACTTC. Its translation: CATSRDTQVPYEQYF.

This chain joins TRBV5-5 and TRBJ2-7, with D uncertain. V was shortened by 4 bases and J by 0 bases, with 14 bases between the two germline ends. The CDR3 runs 15 residues. The germline V gene encodes CDR1 SGHKS and CDR2 YYEKEE (reference sequence). CDR3 amino acids: CASSPPRTGSYEQYF. The CDR3 coding sequence is TGTGCCAGCAGCCCTCCCCGGACGGGCTCCTACGAGCAGTACTTC.

This clonotype appeared a single time. The V and J genes are TRBV7-2 and TRBJ1-2; 8 nucleotides align to TRBD1. V lost 1 base to trimming and J lost 2 bases; unmatched junction nucleotides: 9. The CDR3 is 17 amino acids. CDR1 is SGHTA and CDR2 is FQGNSA in the germline V gene. The CDR3 spells CASSLVAGGAQNYGYTF. For the CDR3, the DNA is TGTGCCAGCAGCTTAGTGGCAGGGGGCGCTCAGAACTATGGCTACACCTTC.

The chain joins TRBV9 to TRBJ2-2; the D is unclear. V lost 0 bases, J lost 6 bases, and 12 bases lay in between. CDR1 is SGDLS and CDR2 is YYNGEE in the germline V gene. The CDR3 has 15 residues. The CDR3 loop reads CASSVASTRAGELFF. The CDR3 coding sequence is TGTGCCAGCAGCGTAGCGTCTACACGGGCCGGGGAGCTGTTTTTT.

The rearrangement joins TRBV12-3 or TRBV12-4 to TRBJ2-7; 11 bases align to TRBD2. This CDR3 region has 15 residues. V lost 5 bases and J lost 2; bases outside the gene matches: 5. The CDR3 region is CASSLGLAATYEQYF. The CDR3 coding sequence is TGTGCCAGCAGTCTGGGACTAGCGGCCACCTACGAGCAGTACTTC.

The J gene is TRBJ1-1, the V gene TRBV5-6; 12 bases match TRBD1. The V segment lost 2 bases and the J segment 3 bases; nucleotides outside the gene matches: 5. This CDR3 contains 16 residues. The germline gives CDR1 SGHDT, CDR2 YYEEEE. CDR3 loop: CASSFLGTGGHTEAFF. For the CDR3, the DNA is TGTGCCAGCAGCTTCCTCGGGACAGGGGGCCACACTGAAGCTTTCTTT.

This clonotype was counted a single time. V is TRBV7-9 and J is TRBJ1-1; 9 bases match TRBD1. J lost 6 bases, V lost 1 base, and 9 bases had no gene match. Germline CDR1 SEHNR, CDR2 FQNEAQ (reference sequence). This CDR3 has 16 residues. CDR3 residues: CASSLGGGTGHSEAFF. For the CDR3, the DNA is TGTGCCAGCAGCTTAGGGGGCGGGACAGGGCATTCTGAAGCTTTCTTT.